The 21 T cell receptor beta chains presented below share a single source sample, sequenced in a study of cytomegalovirus exposure and HLA in healthy donors. It was with 60 Vbeta and 13 Jbeta primers that the PCR ran. This table comes from immunoSEQ multiplex PCR, and its TCRdb copy is limited to in-frame clones, with some not included. Among more than 85,000 clones listed, about 80% were seen once. Sequencing used PBMCs. The receptors were gathered from a man aged 35 to 55 in good health and CMV-seropositive.

The chain joins TRBV4-3 to TRBJ1-6; 7 bases agree with TRBD1. Germline V gives CDR1 LGHNA, CDR2 YSLEER. The CDR3 consists of 15 residues. V dropped 1 base and J dropped 6; count of bases not matched to a gene: 3. The CDR3, as DNA: TGCGCCAGCAGCCAAGGGACAGGTTCTAATTCACCCCTCCACTTT. It is translated as CASSQGTGSNSPLHF.

The chain recombines TRBV7-9 with TRBJ2-5, with 12 nucleotides matching TRBD2. The CDR3 is 18 residues long. With V trimmed by 5 bases and J by 2 bases, 12 bases remained unmatched. Per germline, CDR1 SEHNR and CDR2 FQNEAQ (reference sequence). The CDR3 DNA follows: TGTGCCAGCAGCCAAACCCGGACTAGCGGGACGTTACAAGAGACCCAGTACTTC. Translating gives CASSQTRTSGTLQETQYF. The variable domain in full, completed from reference TRBV7-9 and TRBJ2-5, reads DTGVSQNPRHKITKRGQNVTFRCDPISEHNRLYWYRQTLGQGPEFLTYFQNEAQLEKSRLLSDRFSAERPKGSFSTLEIQRTEQGDSAMYLCASSQTRTSGTLQETQYFGPGTRLLVL.

The chain combines TRBV25-1 with TRBJ1-1; perhaps TRBD1 as D (6 bases). The V gene lost 10 bases and the J gene lost 0 bases, with 15 bases spanning the gap. This CDR3 comprises 14 residues. Germline V gene data show CDR1 as MGHDK and CDR2 as SYGVNS. CDR3 DNA: TGTGCCACGCGAACAGGGCGGATGAACACTGAAGCTTTCTTT. Encoded protein: CATRTGRMNTEAFF.

This clone was seen once. V is TRBV28 and J is TRBJ2-1; 11 nucleotides align to TRBD2. Germline V gene data show CDR1 as MDHEN and CDR2 as SYDVKM. The ends lost 7 bases at V and 6 bases at J; junction bases unmatched: 11. This CDR3 contains 16 residues. The CDR3 loop is CASNLIAGGPGNEQFF. The CDR3 coding sequence is TGTGCCAGCAACCTGATAGCGGGGGGGCCTGGCAATGAGCAGTTCTTC.

CDR3 sequence: CASSSRDSANYGYTF. The CDR3, as DNA: TGTGCCAGCAGCTCCCGGGACAGTGCTAACTATGGCTACACCTTC. This chain connects TRBV7-2 to TRBJ1-2; 7 bases map to TRBD1. The CDR3 spans 15 residues. V lost 4 bases to trimming and J lost 0 bases; unmatched junction nucleotides: 5. The germline V gene encodes CDR1 SGHTA and CDR2 FQGNSA.

The V call is TRBV7-3, the J call TRBJ2-7; D may be TRBD2 (7 bases). V lost 2 bases and J 0 bases, leaving 11 bases between the germline ends. The CDR3 runs 15 residues. Germline V gene lookup returns CDR1 SGHTA and CDR2 FQGTGA. The CDR3 reads CASSLGGGDSYEQYF. CDR3 in DNA: TGTGCCAGCAGCTTAGGAGGGGGGGACTCCTACGAGCAGTACTTC.

This rearrangement joins TRBV15 to TRBJ2-2; maybe TRBD2 (6 bases). The germline V gene has CDR1 LNHNV and CDR2 YYDKDF (reference sequence). The V gene lost 1 base and the J gene lost 0 bases, with 9 bases spanning the gap. The CDR3 runs 16 residues. DNA for the CDR3: TGTGCCACCAGCAGAGGCGGGGTGGCGAACACCGGGGAGCTGTTTTTT. Its protein is CATSRGGVANTGELFF.

This sequence joins TRBV4-1 and TRBJ1-1; no reliable D call. Trimming cost V 5 bases and J 1 base, with 8 bases left between them. The germline V gene encodes CDR1 MGHRA and CDR2 YSYEKL. The CDR3 has 13 residues. CDR3 DNA sequence: TGCGCCAGCAGCTATCCAGGGAACACTGAAGCTTTCTTT. Residues: CASSYPGNTEAFF.

The chain is built from TRBV19 and TRBJ2-1; TRBD2 matches at 11 bases. The trim removed 0 bases at V and 7 bases at J, leaving 8 bases unmatched. CDR3 length: 17 amino acids. Germline CDR1 and CDR2: LNHDA and SQIVND (reference sequence). The CDR3 coding sequence is TGTGCCAGTAGTATAGATGGTAGCGGGGGGGCCGGGAATGAGCAGTTCTTC. This translates into CASSIDGSGGAGNEQFF.

This chain uses TRBV29-1 with TRBJ1-5; 8 bases map to TRBD1. Trimming at V came to 7 bases and at J to 4 bases, leaving 3 bases not matched to a gene. The germline gives CDR1 SQVTM, CDR2 ANQGSEA. This CDR3 spans 12 amino acids. For the CDR3, the DNA is TGCAGCGCTGGACAGGGTAATCAGCCCCAGCATTTT. It yields the protein CSAGQGNQPQHF.

This clone was recorded once. The genes are TRBV5-1 and TRBJ2-7; the D gene is possibly TRBD1 (6 bases). From germline, CDR1 is SGHRS and CDR2 YFSETQ. The CDR3 has 14 amino acids. Trimming stripped 4 bases from V and 5 bases from J, with 16 bases between. Here the CDR3 DNA reads TGCGCCAGCAGCATGGACAGAGAGGGTCACGAGCAGTACTTC. Protein: CASSMDREGHEQYF.

V usage is TRBV19 and J usage is TRBJ2-3; 9 bases line up with TRBD2. With 1 base clipped from V and 4 bases from J, the junction kept 6 bases outside the gene matches. This CDR3 spans 16 amino acids. The germline V gene has CDR1 LNHDA and CDR2 SQIVND (reference sequence). CDR3 protein: CASSIGAGGGADTQYF. The DNA for the CDR3 is TGTGCCAGTAGTATAGGGGCGGGAGGGGGAGCAGATACGCAGTATTTT.

The chain joins TRBV4-3 to TRBJ1-2; D is possibly TRBD1 (5 bases). Per germline, CDR1 LGHNA and CDR2 YSLEER. V dropped 1 base and J dropped 5 bases, with 14 bases sitting between them. This CDR3 spans 15 amino acids. The CDR3, as DNA: TGCGCCAGCAGCCAAGGGAGACAGATCCTTTATGGCTACACCTTC. This codes for CASSQGRQILYGYTF.

The rearrangement links TRBV19 to TRBJ2-3, with 7 positions matching TRBD1. The V segment lost 4 bases and the J segment 4 bases; nucleotides outside the gene matches: 5. The CDR3 loop spans 14 amino acids. Germline values: CDR1 LNHDA, CDR2 SQIVND (reference sequence). The CDR3 DNA is TGTGCCAGTAGTACCCTGACAGGGTCAGATACGCAGTATTTT. Its translation: CASSTLTGSDTQYF.

The chain is built from TRBV9 and TRBJ2-1; 8 bases agree with TRBD2. Looked up from germline, CDR1 is SGDLS and CDR2 is YYNGEE. The V segment lost 0 bases and the J segment 7 bases; nucleotides outside the gene matches: 9. There are 16 residues in the CDR3. DNA of the CDR3: TGTGCCAGCAGCGTAGAGCCGGGGGGGCGTCGGAATGAGCAGTTCTTC. Encoded protein: CASSVEPGGRRNEQFF.

The V call is TRBV21-1, the J call TRBJ2-7; the D segment call TRBD2 is taken from the table without a DNA check. TRBV21-1 constitutes a pseudogene. This CDR3 is built from 16 residues. The CDR3 loop is CASSKAREGRRHEQYF. DNA for the CDR3: TGTGCCAGCAGCAAAGCGAGGGAGGGGAGAAGGCACGAGCAGTACTTC.

The V call is TRBV28, the J call TRBJ2-4; 7 bases are shared with TRBD1. The V gene end was trimmed by 5 bases and the J gene end by 6 bases; junction bases not matched to a gene: 4. The CDR3 runs to 13 residues. The germline V gene encodes CDR1 MDHEN and CDR2 SYDVKM. CDR3 sequence: CASSMTGINIQYF. The CDR3 region has the DNA TGTGCCAGCAGTATGACAGGGATAAACATTCAGTACTTC. Variable domain in full (rest from reference TRBV28 and TRBJ2-4): DVKVTQSSRYLVKRTGEKVFLECVQDMDHENMFWYRQDPGLGLRLIYFSYDVKMKEKGDIPEGYSVSREKKERFSLILESASTNQTSMYLCASSMTGINIQYFGAGTRLSVL.

The chain recombines TRBV7-2 with TRBJ2-2; maybe TRBD2 (5 bases). Trimming removed 1 base at V and 5 bases at J, with 14 bases between. The CDR3 runs 16 residues. Germline CDR1 and CDR2: SGHTA and FQGNSA. The CDR3 sequence is CASSLGLRGGTGELFF. The CDR3 bases are TGTGCCAGCAGCTTAGGTCTCCGGGGTGGGACCGGGGAGCTGTTTTTT.

The rearrangement links TRBV11-3 to TRBJ2-7, with 7 bases identical to TRBD1. Per germline, CDR1 SGHNT and CDR2 YENEEA. Germline trimming cut 7 bases from V and 0 bases from J; bases unmatched to any gene: 6. The CDR3 covers 14 residues. CDR3 amino acids: CASTLQGVSYEQYF. In DNA, the CDR3 is TGTGCCAGCACCCTCCAGGGGGTCTCCTACGAGCAGTACTTC.

V and J are TRBV5-6 and TRBJ2-1; 10 nucleotides line up with TRBD2. The CDR3 sequence is 17 residues long. J gave up 1 base and V 3 bases, and 7 bases lay outside the gene matches. Germline V CDR1 and CDR2: SGHDT, YYEEEE. The chain's CDR3 is CASSSLSGGASYNEQFF. CDR3 coding DNA: TGTGCCAGCAGCTCCCTAAGCGGGGGGGCTTCCTACAATGAGCAGTTCTTC.

The V gene is TRBV7-6, the J gene TRBJ2-3; 14 nucleotides match TRBD2. Trimming removed 0 bases from V and 6 bases from J; junction bases left unmatched: 14. Germline lookup yields CDR1 SGHVS and CDR2 FNYEAQ. This CDR3 region has 20 residues. The CDR3 is CASSLALWTSGGHDVDTQYF. CDR3 DNA: TGTGCCAGCAGCTTAGCACTTTGGACTAGCGGGGGGCACGACGTCGATACGCAGTATTTT.